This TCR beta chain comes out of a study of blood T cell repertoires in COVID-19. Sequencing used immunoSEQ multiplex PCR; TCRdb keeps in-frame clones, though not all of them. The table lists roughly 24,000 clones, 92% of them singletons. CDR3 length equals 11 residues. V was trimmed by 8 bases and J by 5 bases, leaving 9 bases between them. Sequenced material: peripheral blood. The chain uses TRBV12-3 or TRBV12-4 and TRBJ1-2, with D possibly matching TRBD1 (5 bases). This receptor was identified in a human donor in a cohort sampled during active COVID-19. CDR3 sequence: CASGAGYGYTF. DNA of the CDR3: TGTGCCAGCGGGGCAGGGTATGGCTACACCTTC.